This T cell receptor beta chain was obtained from a study of blood T cells in healthy people across ages (dated by TCRdb to between 2015 and 2017). For the study in its entirety: In model experiments, template switching captured roughly one uniquely barcoded TCR beta cDNA molecule for every two T cells. For two donors (one aged 18 to 29 and one aged 80 or older), the study analyzed two additional independent replicas of 1 million unique cDNA reads from the same blood draw. Donors were grouped into four age groups: young (average about 15 years), middle-aged (about 38), aged (roughly 67) and long-lived (82). Age-related changes in TCR beta repertoire diversity were measured in the study by deep sequencing normalized with unique cDNA molecular identifiers.

V is cut by 7 bases and J by 0 bases, and the space between the germline ends is 18 bases. The cysteine opens and the phenylalanine closes a CDR3 of 15 amino acids. The DNA shown is the 45-base CDR3, in frame from base 1. Based on the germline V gene, the CDR1 and CDR2 sequences are SQVTM and ANQGSEA. Library prep was done by 5' RACE. The reads were generated on an Illumina HiSeq 2500. The second PCR ran for roughly 7 to 11 cycles and used a J-beta primer mix along with a sample-barcoded 5' primer. A template-switch 5' adaptor carrying 12 random nucleotides introduced a unique molecular identifier onto each TCR beta cDNA molecule. Each sample yielded at least 3 million CDR3-containing paired-end reads. The Mint cDNA synthesis kit, primed by a TRBC-specific oligonucleotide, was used to synthesize first-strand cDNA from all RNA. After uracil-DNA glycosylase treatment, a first 18-cycle PCR used universal primers M1SS and BC2_uni_R on all cDNA. On the authors' methods: For normalization, 1 million high-quality reads were randomly selected from each sample, with every read carrying a distinct molecular identifier. Instead of being binned into consensus sequences, reads that shared molecular identifiers were thrown out. MiTCR, set to a Q25 quality threshold and the strictest error-elimination algorithm, was used for CDR3 identification, clonotype clustering and error correction. A nonparametric unseen species model using Euler transformation provided a lower-bound estimate of total TCR beta diversity. The public reads were quality trimmed at Q25 with fastp and then assembled into clones with MiXCR by TCRdb, keeping productive beta chains. When rows share a CDR3 protein, they turn into one entry using the most common DNA and genes. These V and J calls rely on TCRdb rather than the paper's analysis. Present in this sample are about 1 million distinct CDR3 sequences, approximately 25% of which were seen just once. About 0.72% of the sample lies in the top ten.

This clonotype has just a few counts. Its specific antigen is unknown. Per-base quality was not reported, and no clone a single base away is much larger than it. Donors were 39 systemically healthy Caucasian individuals from Russia aged roughly 6 to 95 years. Each donor gave roughly 11 milliliters of peripheral blood, drawn into EDTA-treated Vacutainer tubes. Ficoll-Paque density-gradient centrifugation was used to isolate PBMCs, with at least 6.5 million per sample. Total RNA, at least 5.5 micrograms per sample, was extracted from PBMCs with Trizol reagent. Naive CD45RAhigh/CD27high T cell percentages were measured by flow cytometry on a PBMC aliquot from every donor. Overall results and qualifications from the work: Donor CMV infection status was unknown, potentially confounding age-related changes in expanded clonotypes. Since profiling was done on bulk unsorted PBMCs, naive and antigen-experienced compartments could not be conclusively compared. Estimates of total diversity based on one million sequenced T cells were considered lower bounds and underestimates. A strong correlation was found between observed TCR beta diversity and the percentage of naive T cells measured by flow cytometry. Compared with the aged group, the long-lived group had more naive CD4+ T cells, fewer expanded clones and increased TCR diversity, suggesting age selection. As age increased, observed TCR beta diversity per million T cells dropped in a roughly linear way, and a significant reduction was already evident by age about 40.

This sample was shared with a second study, whose subject was T cells of mothers and their children. The second study's paper adds: Donors were nine systemically healthy Caucasian individuals: three mothers and their six children. cDNA synthesis used all of the extracted RNA, with 1.5 ug of RNA in each 15 ul reaction. Sample barcodes and 2-4 random nucleotides were added via the M1S primer in the second PCR. More than 8 million TCR beta CDR3 reads were obtained from each mother, and some 3 million reads were obtained from each child. TCR recombination output is similarly shaped by thymic selection in related and unrelated pairs, with a minor effect exerted by inherited differences. Normalized repertoire overlap in related mother-child pairs was always slightly higher than in unrelated mother-child pairs, but the difference was never significant. Persistent microchimeric T cell clones were not detected, at a sensitivity of approximately 100 clones per million clonotypes. To look for features that set related mother-child pairs apart from unrelated individuals, the researchers ran deep NGS to compare the TCR beta repertoires of mothers and children. The mean age was 40 +/- 4 years for the mothers and approximately 11 +/- 4 years for the children. After adapters were ligated using NEBNext reagents, the libraries underwent 100+100 nt paired-end sequencing on an Illumina HiSeq 2000. To avoid cross-contamination, the mother libraries and the child libraries were prepared a month apart and sequenced in separate runs. For each donor, somewhere between about 500,000 and 2,300,000 distinct TCR beta clonotypes were identified. Naive TCR beta clonotypes were estimated from low-frequency clonotypes matched to each donor's FACS-determined naive share, without sorting.

Sequenced input: blood. The rearrangement joined TRBV29-1 to TRBJ1-1; the D segment cannot be called with confidence. The receptor comes from a girl aged 2 to 9 in good health. The CDR3 region has the sequence CSATPTAYLNTEAFF. The sequenced DNA is TGCAGCGCCACACCGACTGCGTATTTGAACACTGAAGCTTTCTTT.